A single sample gave rise to the 29 T cell receptor beta chains below, sequenced in a study of T cells expressing NK-cell markers. TCRdb derives one entry per CDR3 protein from the 5' RACE reads, leaving out DNA. The sample data list some 500,000 distinct CDR3 sequences. Sequenced: blood T cells: a sorted CD56 or NKG2C T cell subset, CD4+ or CD8+ T cells, or bulk PBMC T cells (not recorded which). Every receptor here comes from a woman aged 50 to 65 in good health.

V is TRBV4-2 and J is TRBJ1-2; checking the TCRdb D call of TRBD1 is not possible without DNA. The CDR3 is 14 amino acids. Per germline, CDR1 LGHNA and CDR2 YNFKEQ. The CDR3 loop is CASSQVEQVEGYTF.

The chain is built from TRBV12-3 or TRBV12-4 and TRBJ1-5; the TCRdb D gene call, TRBD1, has no DNA to confirm it. This CDR3 contains 14 residues. CDR3 region: CASSRTGGNQPQHF.

The chain employs TRBV6-5 and TRBJ2-1; the D call from TCRdb, TRBD2, cannot be confirmed without DNA. Looked up from germline, CDR1 is MNHEY and CDR2 is SVGAGI. The CDR3 is made up of 16 amino acids. This CDR3 is CASREIAVGPYNEQFF.

The chain carries TRBV29-1 and TRBJ2-3; no DNA is available, so the TRBD1 call from TCRdb remains unchecked. The CDR3 totals 16 residues. CDR1 is SQVTM, CDR2 ANQGSEA, per germline. CDR3 protein: CSVERVGTGGTDTQYF.

The V and J genes are TRBV24-1 and TRBJ2-2; TCRdb's D gene call, TRBD2, goes unchecked for lack of DNA. The length of the CDR3 is 16 residues. Germline CDR1 KGHDR, CDR2 SFDVKD. The CDR3 is CATSKSGRWDTGELFF.

The CDR3 loop reads CASSLVASDGNTEAFF. This rearrangement joins TRBV5-5 to TRBJ1-1. Per germline, CDR1 SGHKS and CDR2 YYEKEE (reference sequence). This CDR3 has 16 amino acids.

This chain connects TRBV4-1 to TRBJ2-1; lacking DNA, the TRBD2 call made by TCRdb goes unchecked. The CDR3 has 20 residues. Per germline, CDR1 MGHRA and CDR2 YSYEKL. CDR3 sequence reads: CASRQTRLKAGGSSYNEQFF.

The chain carries TRBV20-1 and TRBJ2-2; TCRdb picks TRBD1, but there is no DNA to check that call. CDR1 is DFQATT, CDR2 SNEGSKA, per germline (reference sequence). The CDR3 sequence is 14 residues long. The CDR3 reads CSASVPGVVGELFF.

CDR3 amino acids: CSALADQTADTQYF. This chain uses TRBV20-1 with TRBJ2-3; no DNA is available, so the TRBD2 call from TCRdb remains unchecked. The CDR3 runs 14 residues. Germline V CDR1 and CDR2: DFQATT, SNEGSKA (reference sequence).

V gene TRBV19 combines with J gene TRBJ2-1. Germline V gene lookup returns CDR1 LNHDA and CDR2 SQIVND (reference sequence). The CDR3 is 12 amino acids. CDR3 in amino acids: CAAGSSYNEQFF.

V usage is TRBV12-5 and J usage is TRBJ2-3. Germline V gives CDR1 LGHNT, CDR2 FRNRAP. CDR3 length: 16 amino acids. The CDR3 is CASGLVLTFGTDTQYF.

The CDR3 here is CASMGAKGTGELFF. The rearrangement links TRBV2 to TRBJ2-2; checking the TCRdb D call of TRBD1 is not possible without DNA. Germline values: CDR1 SNHLY, CDR2 FYNNEI. This CDR3 is 14 amino acids long. The variable domain in full, completed from reference TRBV2 and TRBJ2-2, reads EPEVTQTPSHQVTQMGQEVILRCVPISNHLYFYWYRQILGQKVEFLVSFYNNEISEKSEIFDDQFSVERPDGSNFTLKIRSTKLEDSAMYFCASMGAKGTGELFFGEGSRLTVL.

V gene TRBV15 combines with J gene TRBJ2-3; TCRdb lists TRBD2, though no DNA is available to test this call. Per germline, CDR1 LNHNV and CDR2 YYDKDF (reference sequence). The CDR3 has 14 residues. The CDR3 protein is CATSSSGNFYTQYF.

The chain couples TRBV5-1 to TRBJ2-3; with no DNA, the TCRdb D assignment of TRBD1 cannot be verified. CDR1 is SGHRS, CDR2 YFSETQ, per germline. This CDR3 comprises 15 residues. Here the CDR3 reads CASSTGGGPGDTQYF.

This rearrangement joins TRBV7-3 to TRBJ2-1; there is no DNA to check the TCRdb D call of TRBD2. CDR3 length: 18 amino acids. CDR1 is SGHTA, CDR2 FQGTGA, per germline. CDR3 amino acids: CASSLGQPSGKKYNEQFF.

This chain links TRBV1 with TRBJ2-1; the D call of TRBD2 rests on TCRdb alone, since no DNA is present to check it. TRBV1 is a documented pseudogene. CDR3 length: 17 residues. CDR3 in amino acids: CTSSQDRAGSSYNEQFF.

This chain uses TRBV13 with TRBJ1-1; the D gene TCRdb calls, TRBD1, cannot be checked with no DNA. In germline, CDR1 is PRHDT, CDR2 FYEKMQ (reference sequence). This CDR3 comprises 13 residues. The CDR3 protein is CASSLRGAGKAFF.

The chain carries TRBV6-2 or TRBV6-3 and TRBJ2-2. The CDR3 covers 12 residues. Germline CDR1 reads MNHEY; CDR2 reads SVGEGT. The CDR3 loop is CASKENTGELFF.

The gene calls are TRBV27 and TRBJ2-5; TCRdb calls TRBD2, which cannot be checked without DNA. CDR3 size: 14 residues. Per the germline V gene, CDR1 is MNHEY and CDR2 is SMNVEV (reference sequence). CDR3 protein: CASSPRTSGKTQYF.

The chain combines TRBV5-1 with TRBJ2-1; TCRdb lists TRBD2, though no DNA is available to test this call. CDR1 and CDR2 (germline): SGHRS, YFSETQ. This CDR3 has 15 residues. CDR3 sequence: CASRRTSGGDNEQFF.

The chain carries TRBV5-1 and TRBJ2-1; the TCRdb call, TRBD2, lacks DNA for checking. Germline loops: CDR1 SGHRS, CDR2 YFSETQ. This CDR3 contains 15 residues. This CDR3 reads CASSLSPGGLEEQFF.

The gene calls are TRBV20-1 and TRBJ1-2; the D call from TCRdb, TRBD1, cannot be confirmed without DNA. Germline loops: CDR1 DFQATT, CDR2 SNEGSKA (reference sequence). The CDR3 contains 11 residues. CDR3 in amino acids: CRGQGYYGYTF.

The V and J genes are TRBV29-1 and TRBJ1-1. CDR3 size: 15 residues. Germline V gene sequence: CDR1 SQVTM, CDR2 ANQGSEA. CDR3 in amino acids: CSVVLEGRAFAEAFF. Complete variable domain (other parts from reference TRBV29-1 and TRBJ1-1): SAVISQKPSRDICQRGTSLTIQCQVDSQVTMMFWYRQQPGQSLTLIATANQGSEATYESGFVIDKFPISRPNLTFSTLTVSNMSPEDSSIYLCSVVLEGRAFAEAFFGQGTRLTVV.

V is TRBV18 and J is TRBJ2-7; TCRdb's D gene call, TRBD1, goes unchecked for lack of DNA. The V gene's germline CDR1 is KGHSH and CDR2 LQKENI. The CDR3 contains 16 residues. CDR3 region: CASSPVGTGIPYEQYF.

The chain carries TRBV11-2 and TRBJ1-2; TCRdb gives TRBD1 as the D gene, but with no DNA this cannot be confirmed. The CDR3 runs 15 residues. Germline assignment: CDR1 SGHAT and CDR2 FQNNGV. This chain's CDR3 is CASSRLIGQKHGYTF.

The chain is built from TRBV28 and TRBJ2-3. The CDR3 length is 11 residues. CDR1 is MDHEN, CDR2 SYDVKM, per germline. This CDR3 reads CASSSPEAQYF. Together with reference TRBV28 and TRBJ2-3, the CDR3 gives the full variable domain: DVKVTQSSRYLVKRTGEKVFLECVQDMDHENMFWYRQDPGLGLRLIYFSYDVKMKEKGDIPEGYSVSREKKERFSLILESASTNQTSMYLCASSSPEAQYFGPGTRLTVL.

The chain is built from TRBV20-1 and TRBJ2-1. The CDR3 totals 14 residues. Germline-derived CDR1 and CDR2 are DFQATT and SNEGSKA (reference sequence). The CDR3 loop is CSATRSSSYNEQFF.

The genes are TRBV20-1 and TRBJ1-5; with no DNA, the TCRdb D assignment of TRBD1 cannot be verified. Germline-derived CDR1 and CDR2 are DFQATT and SNEGSKA (reference sequence). CDR3 size: 13 residues. The CDR3 here is CSARRGPTAPQHF.

V is TRBV7-9 and J is TRBJ1-2; as DNA is missing, the TRBD1 call by TCRdb cannot be tested. Germline V gives CDR1 SEHNR, CDR2 FQNEAQ (reference sequence). This CDR3 spans 14 amino acids. This CDR3 is CASSYPGQPYGYTF. The variable domain in full, completed from reference TRBV7-9 and TRBJ1-2, reads DTGVSQNPRHKITKRGQNVTFRCDPISEHNRLYWYRQTLGQGPEFLTYFQNEAQLEKSRLLSDRFSAERPKGSFSTLEIQRTEQGDSAMYLCASSYPGQPYGYTFGSGTRLTVV.